These T cell receptor beta chains were read from a single sample in a study of T cells in Graves' hyperthyroidism and ophthalmopathy. TCRdb ran MiXCR on the multiplex PCR reads and lists one entry per CDR3 protein. Altogether more than 500,000 distinct CDR3 sequences are present, 16% being singletons, with the ten largest covering approximately 30%. The material sequenced was blood. The receptors derive from a woman in her 30s with Graves' ophthalmopathy. CDR3s include the opening cysteine and the closing phenylalanine or tryptophan. D genes are given only for firm matches. Rows may omit the clone size; those that give it use once, few, many or a size class.

.,many,TRBV7-2,TRBJ2-5,CASSLLAQETQYF,TGTGCCAGCAGCTTATTAGCCCAAGAGACCCAGTACTTC
.,many,TRBV28,TRBJ1-2,CASSGTDYGYTF,TGTGCCAGCAGCGGGACGGACTATGGCTACACCTTC
TRBD1,many,TRBV28,TRBJ1-2,CASRSRPHRGYYGYTF,TGTGCCAGCAGGTCCAGGCCGCACAGGGGGTACTATGGCTACACCTTC
.,many,TRBV20-1,TRBJ1-1,CSASRDPVTEAFF,TGCAGTGCTAGCCGGGACCCCGTGACTGAAGCTTTCTTT
.,.,TRBV29-1,TRBJ2-3,CSVGDTDTQYF,TGCAGCGTTGGAGACACAGATACGCAGTATTTT
TRBD1,once,TRBV29-1,TRBJ2-7,CSVGDRLGEQYF,TGCAGCGTTGGGGACAGGCTTGGCGAGCAGTACTTC
TRBD1,many,TRBV20-1,TRBJ1-5,CSASQGGNQPQHF,TGCAGTGCTAGTCAGGGGGGCAATCAGCCCCAGCATTTT
.,many,TRBV12-3/TRBV12-4,TRBJ2-1,CASSPGGFSYNEQFF,TGTGCCAGCAGTCCAGGAGGCTTTAGTTACAATGAGCAGTTCTTC
.,few,TRBV7-9,TRBJ2-3,CASSFERGAQYF,TGTGCCAGCAGCTTCGAGAGGGGGGCGCAGTATTTT
.,many,TRBV3-1,TRBJ1-3,CASSLSTGNTIYF,TGTGCCAGCAGCCTGTCCACTGGAAACACCATATATTTT
.,many,TRBV2,TRBJ2-3,CTGQDPITDTQYF,TGTACAGGGCAAGACCCCATCACAGATACGCAGTATTTT
.,few,TRBV9,TRBJ2-3,CASSVGPNTDTQYF,TGTGCCAGCAGCGTTGGACCAAACACAGATACGCAGTATTTT
.,few,TRBV7-9,TRBJ1-1,CASSPPLGMNTEAFF,TGTGCCAGCAGCCCACCATTGGGGATGAACACTGAAGCTTTCTTT
.,.,TRBV14,TRBJ1-2,CASSQEYGANYGYTF,TGTGCCAGCAGCCAAGAGTATGGCGCCAACTATGGCTACACCTTC
.,many,TRBV20-1,TRBJ2-2,CSARDKNTGELFF,TGCAGTGCTAGGGACAAGAACACCGGGGAGCTGTTTTTT
.,many,TRBV20-1,TRBJ2-4,CSALSTGPNIQYF,TGCAGTGCCCTTTCAACGGGACCCAACATTCAGTACTTC
TRBD1,many,TRBV20-1,TRBJ2-3,CSALGTDTDTQYF,TGCAGTGCCTTAGGGACAGACACAGATACGCAGTATTTT
TRBD1,many,TRBV7-9,TRBJ2-5,CASSLQGAGETQYF,TGTGCCAGCAGCCTCCAGGGGGCTGGAGAGACCCAGTACTTC
TRBD2,many,TRBV7-3,TRBJ2-1,CASSPGGSYNEQFF,TGTGCCAGCAGCCCGGGGGGCTCCTACAATGAGCAGTTCTTC
TRBD2,.,TRBV13,TRBJ2-5,CASSPGGTHQETQYF,TGTGCCAGCAGTCCCGGGGGGACCCACCAAGAGACCCAGTACTTC
.,many,TRBV18,TRBJ2-1,CASSTLPLPTDNEQFF,TGTGCCAGCTCAACTCTTCCACTGCCCACTGACAATGAGCAGTTCTTC
.,.,TRBV9,TRBJ1-4,CASSVAEKLFF,TGTGCCAGCAGCGTAGCCGAAAAACTGTTTTTT
.,many,TRBV6-1,TRBJ1-2,CASRSPSDGGYTF,TGTGCCAGCCGAAGTCCATCAGATGGGGGCTACACCTTC
TRBD1,many,TRBV5-1,TRBJ2-1,CASSFSGTGISYNEQFF,TGCGCCAGCAGCTTCTCCGGGACAGGGATTTCCTACAATGAGCAGTTCTTC
.,few,TRBV6-2/TRBV6-3,TRBJ1-1,CASTPTMNTEAFF,TGTGCCAGCACCCCCACTATGAACACTGAAGCTTTCTTT
.,many,TRBV5-1,TRBJ1-1,CASSLDPNTEAFF,TGTGCCAGCAGCCTGGATCCGAACACTGAAGCTTTCTTT
.,.,TRBV2,TRBJ1-1,CASRDGLGRGQTEAFF,TGTGCCAGCAGAGATGGGTTGGGGCGGGGGCAAACTGAAGCTTTCTTT
TRBD2,many,TRBV20-1,TRBJ2-7,CSARRGIVYEQYF,TGCAGTGCTAGGCGGGGGATTGTCTACGAGCAGTACTTC
.,few,TRBV20-1,TRBJ2-7,CSASTVYEQYF,TGCAGTGCTAGCACGGTCTACGAGCAGTACTTC
.,many,TRBV18,TRBJ1-1,CASSRGDTEAFF,TGTGCCAGCTCACGGGGGGACACTGAAGCTTTCTTT
TRBD1,.,TRBV5-1,TRBJ2-1,CASSFPGQGNYDSYNEQFF,TGCGCCAGCAGCTTTCCGGGACAGGGAAACTACGACTCGTACAATGAGCAGTTCTTC
.,many,TRBV20-1,TRBJ2-1,CSARMFAEGLNEQFF,TGCAGTGCTAGAATGTTCGCGGAGGGCCTCAATGAGCAGTTCTTC
.,many,TRBV7-2,TRBJ1-1,CASSRGDYTEAFF,TGTGCCAGCAGCCGCGGGGACTACACTGAAGCTTTCTTT
.,few,TRBV6-1,TRBJ2-5,CASTFLGTSKETQYF,TGTGCCAGCACCTTTTTAGGGACGTCAAAAGAGACCCAGTACTTC
.,many,TRBV20-1,TRBJ2-2,CSARWGTSNTGELFF,TGCAGTGCAAGATGGGGGACATCGAACACCGGGGAGCTGTTTTTT
.,.,TRBV28,TRBJ2-3,CASSGSPQTPDTQYF,TGTGCCAGCAGTGGGAGTCCCCAAACCCCGGATACGCAGTATTTT
TRBD1,many,TRBV7-9,TRBJ1-2,CASSQGTGHGYGYTF,TGTGCCAGCAGCCAAGGGACAGGCCACGGCTATGGCTACACCTTC
TRBD1,.,TRBV4-3,TRBJ1-1,CASSQAGLLPDRLGTEAFF,TGCGCCAGCAGCCAAGCCGGATTACTCCCGGACAGGTTAGGCACTGAAGCTTTCTTT
.,.,TRBV19,TRBJ2-1,CASSIDGSGPSSYNEQFF,TGTGCCAGTAGTATAGATGGTTCCGGACCGAGCTCCTACAATGAGCAGTTCTTC
.,.,TRBV4-3,TRBJ2-4,CASSQDFGKNIQYF,TGCGCCAGCAGCCAAGATTTCGGGAAAAACATTCAGTACTTC
TRBD1,.,TRBV7-6,TRBJ2-1,CASSGIQGYDEQFF,TGTGCCAGCAGCGGAATACAGGGGTACGATGAGCAGTTCTTC
.,.,TRBV11-2,TRBJ2-7,CASSWRGGGRVSEQYF,TGTGCCAGCAGCTGGAGGGGGGGCGGCAGGGTATCCGAGCAGTACTTC
.,.,TRBV12-3/TRBV12-4,TRBJ1-4,CASSGARNILFF,TGTGCCAGCAGTGGGGCCCGCAACATCCTGTTTTTT
.,.,TRBV27,TRBJ1-4,CASSSWTAGKLFF,TGTGCCAGCAGTTCCTGGACGGCTGGGAAACTGTTTTTT
.,many,TRBV9,TRBJ1-1,CASSVGAGLGYTEAFF,TGTGCCAGCAGCGTAGGCGCCGGCCTTGGGTACACTGAAGCTTTCTTT
.,.,TRBV27,TRBJ2-7,CASSPPAEDSYEQYF,TGTGCCAGCAGCCCCCCGGCGGAAGATTCCTACGAGCAGTACTTC
.,.,TRBV3-1,TRBJ2-5,CASSQDQPRWAETQYF,TGTGCCAGCAGCCAAGATCAACCCCGCTGGGCAGAGACCCAGTACTTC
.,many,TRBV12-3/TRBV12-4,TRBJ2-1,CASSLLGGTSYNEQFF,TGTGCCAGCAGTTTGTTGGGGGGCACCTCCTACAATGAGCAGTTCTTC
TRBD1,.,TRBV7-9,TRBJ1-4,CASSLQGAVEKLFF,TGTGCCAGCAGCTTACAGGGGGCAGTTGAAAAACTGTTTTTT
TRBD1,few,TRBV28,TRBJ2-1,CASIGDRGYNEQFF,TGTGCCAGCATCGGGGACAGGGGCTACAATGAGCAGTTCTTC
.,.,TRBV30,TRBJ1-5,CAWSVKGNQPQHF,TGTGCCTGGAGTGTTAAAGGGAATCAGCCCCAGCATTTT
.,few,TRBV10-3,TRBJ1-2,CAITEGRGYGYTF,TGTGCCATCACCGAGGGACGCGGCTATGGCTACACCTTC